This T cell receptor (beta chain) was found in a study of cytomegalovirus exposure and HLA in healthy donors listed by TCRdb under 2017. Regarding the study in general: A later analysis indicated that the 100 to 150 validation repertoires were generated on the platform also employed for the 700 or so repertoires of the first cohort. The aim of the study was to test whether cataloging public T cell receptors could identify signatures of past pathogen exposure. Besides the first cohort of roughly 640 subjects, a separate validation cohort made up of 120 different subjects was used. To predict cytomegalovirus infection status, the study combined high-throughput TCR immunosequencing, statistical association of individual TCRs with disease status, and machine learning.

Measured from the cysteine to the phenylalanine, the CDR3 is 15 residues long. Of all the DNA, just the CDR3 is kept, 45 bases in frame from base 1. CDR1 LNHDA and CDR2 SQIVND are derived from the germline V gene (reference sequence). Trimming costs V 3 bases and J 4 bases, and their ends lie 15 bases apart. The donors were included in the validation cohort of approximately 120 subjects, a group kept apart from the roughly 730-subject first cohort. The library relied on the immunoSEQ multiplex PCR assay. Per the original workflow: A statistical classification framework was built to diagnose cytomegalovirus status from the catalog of TCR beta chain sequences. Imported from immuneACCESS, the table was reduced by TCRdb to in-frame sequences with V and J called. These copies leave out some clones; in studies compared against another copy, an unresolved V gene accounts for under half, and the cause of the remainder is not known. V and J calls and clone size are as listed in that table; D and trimming were resolved from the DNA. Within this sample are roughly 120,000 clones, with more than 70% of them counted one time only. Of the sample, 4.5% to 6% is held by the ten largest clones.

Study-wide findings and limitations: Subsequent analysis determined that TCRs grouped into clusters in the first cohort also showed a tendency toward co-occurrence across the 90 to 150 validation repertoires, and approximately 93% of cluster scores exceeded 0. The classifier was reported to diagnose cytomegalovirus status with high specificity and sensitivity in both the original and validation cohorts. A later analysis lacked HLA typing for the validation cohort, so it scored co-occurrence in that cohort across all 110 or so repertoires. The study gave a list of 150 to 200 TCR beta chains associated with cytomegalovirus. A few of the identified cytomegalovirus-associated TCR beta chains were confirmed in vitro to be specific for cytomegalovirus antigens. According to the authors, the approach could potentially be generalized to other disease states and immunological phenotypes. Across donors, most TCR sequences were observed very rarely, whereas some public TCRs were present in many individuals.

This clone was counted a single time. What antigen it recognizes has not been identified. Base qualities are not recorded, but no much larger clone differs from it by a single base. The chain uses TRBV19 and TRBJ2-5; TRBD2 is a possible D gene, resting on 6 matching bases. The TCR was taken from a man aged 18 to 29 in good health and CMV-seronegative. Sequencing was carried out using PBMCs. The CDR3: CASSIYIGGRETQYF. The DNA reads TGTGCCAGTAGTATTTATATCGGGGGACGAGAGACCCAGTACTTC. Where the CDR3 stops, the reference TRBV19 and TRBJ2-5 genes take over; the full variable domain is DGGITQSPKYLFRKEGQNVTLSCEQNLNHDAMYWYRQDPGQGLRLIYYSQIVNDFQKGDIAEGYSVSREKKESFPLTVTSAQKNPTAFYLCASSIYIGGRETQYFGPGTRLLVL.